This T cell receptor (beta chain) was retrieved from a study of tumor and adjacent non-tumor tissue in lung cancer. Background on the study: Patients comprised about a dozen adenocarcinoma, a couple of squamous cell carcinoma and 1 small cell lung cancer. Samples averaged approximately 4.2 million productive TCRbeta reads each. Findings of the study overall: Tumor repertoires had a smaller top 100 clone share than normal lung. Significantly higher TCR diversity was found in tumor than normal lung.

Points on this clonotype: Antigen: not known.

The germline gives CDR1 DFQATT, CDR2 SNEGSKA (reference sequence). CDR3 length equals 16 residues. V was cut by 6 bases and J by 1 base, with 20 bases left in between. A modified ARM-PCR protocol with three rounds of nested PCR amplified TCRbeta. A single record per CDR3 protein comes from TCRdb applying MiXCR to the multiplex PCR reads. There are tens of thousands of distinct CDR3 sequences in the sample; over 60% occur only once, and around 29% lies in the top ten. No cell sorting was done before RNA was extracted from the tissue. Distant lung tissue was collected more than 3 cm away from the tumor edge.

The receptor's source is a man between 65 and 85 years old with non-small cell lung cancer. The material sequenced was distant non-tumor lung tissue. The rearrangement uses TRBV20-1 and TRBJ2-3, with a possible D match to TRBD2 (5 bases). This CDR3 reads CSATQDPSEGTDTQYF. The CDR3 bases are TGCAGTGCGACCCAGGACCCTTCGGAGGGCACAGATACGCAGTATTTT.